This is a list of T cell receptor beta chains from one sample in a study of CD8+ T cells in alopecia areata. TCRdb's copy holds only in-frame clones and misses some; the assay was immunoSEQ multiplex PCR. The sample carries 100,000 to 150,000 clones, around 50% recorded once. Input material: NKG2D-low CD8+ T cells sorted from blood. The receptors were gathered from a human donor with alopecia areata. The CDR3 runs from the conserved cysteine through the conserved F or W. Each record gives: D gene, V gene, clone size, J gene, CDR3 protein, CDR3 DNA. A D gene is named only where the DNA matches it firmly. Size is stated for part of the rows, as once, few or many counts, or as a class when the clone is expanded.

.,TRBV7-9,.,TRBJ2-2,CASWGTTGELFF,TGTGCCAGCTGGGGGACCACCGGGGAGCTGTTTTTT
TRBD2,TRBV9,.,TRBJ2-7,CASTPSGTSGSAPYEQYF,TGTGCCAGCACCCCATCCGGGACTAGCGGTTCGGCCCCCTACGAGCAGTACTTC
.,TRBV7-8,.,TRBJ2-7,CASSSGTFSYEQYF,TGTGCCAGCAGCTCCGGGACTTTCTCCTACGAGCAGTACTTC
.,TRBV7-2,once,TRBJ2-1,CASSLFSDEQFF,TGTGCCAGCAGCTTATTTTCCGATGAGCAGTTCTTC
.,TRBV29-1,few,TRBJ2-3,CSVEDGTADTQYF,TGCAGCGTTGAAGACGGGACTGCAGATACGCAGTATTTT
TRBD1,TRBV5-1,few,TRBJ2-1,CASSWDRGNEQFF,TGCGCCAGCAGCTGGGACAGGGGGAATGAGCAGTTCTTC
.,TRBV27,.,TRBJ2-7,CASSLEQGISSYEQYF,TGTGCCAGCAGTCTAGAGCAAGGGATCAGCTCCTACGAGCAGTACTTC
TRBD1,TRBV29-1,.,TRBJ1-2,CSVGGTAYGYTF,TGCAGCGTTGGAGGGACAGCTTATGGCTACACCTTC
.,TRBV2,.,TRBJ2-5,CASSEWGQETQYF,TGTGCCAGCAGTGAGTGGGGCCAAGAGACCCAGTACTTC
.,TRBV7-9,.,TRBJ2-1,CASSPARDARYNEQFF,TGTGCCAGCAGCCCAGCCCGGGACGCCCGATACAATGAGCAGTTCTTC
TRBD2,TRBV9,.,TRBJ2-7,CASSANPRLASYSEQYF,TGTGCCAGCAGCGCAAACCCCCGACTAGCTAGCTATTCAGAGCAGTACTTC
.,TRBV2,.,TRBJ2-7,CASSGGDYSYEQYF,TGTGCCAGCAGTGGTGGGGATTACTCCTACGAGCAGTACTTC
.,TRBV6-5,.,TRBJ2-1,CASSYIGEAEQFF,TGTGCCAGCAGTTACATAGGGGAGGCTGAGCAGTTCTTC
.,TRBV29-1,few,TRBJ2-7,CSVESGNGEQYF,TGCAGCGTTGAAAGTGGTAATGGCGAGCAGTACTTC
.,TRBV29-1,.,TRBJ2-7,CSVIGTNYEQYF,TGCAGCGTTATAGGGACAAACTACGAGCAGTACTTC
.,TRBV4-3,.,TRBJ1-4,CASSQELSSGTNEKLFF,TGCGCCAGCAGCCAAGAACTCAGTTCTGGGACTAATGAAAAACTGTTTTTT
.,TRBV7-3,.,TRBJ2-3,CASSSLYPDTQYF,TGTGCCAGCAGCTCACTATACCCAGATACGCAGTATTTT
.,TRBV9,.,TRBJ2-3,CASSDTQYF,TGTGCCAGCAGCGATACGCAGTATTTT
.,TRBV2,.,TRBJ2-3,CASTDWIDTDTQYF,TGTGCCAGCACCGACTGGATAGACACAGATACGCAGTATTTT
.,TRBV23-1,.,TRBJ2-4,CASSPQENIQYF,TGCGCCAGCAGTCCACAGGAAAACATTCAGTACTTC
.,TRBV5-1,.,TRBJ2-7,CASSLRGGCEQYF,TGCGCCAGCAGCTTGAGGGGCGGTTGCGAGCAGTACTTC
.,TRBV27,.,TRBJ2-2,CASGTHTGELFF,TGTGCCAGCGGGACTCACACCGGGGAGCTGTTTTTT
.,TRBV29-1,.,TRBJ2-7,CSVEEEGWEQYF,TGCAGCGTTGAAGAGGAGGGCTGGGAGCAGTACTTC
.,TRBV29-1,.,TRBJ2-7,CSVGTQGIYEQYF,TGCAGCGTTGGAACTCAGGGAATCTACGAGCAGTACTTC
.,TRBV30,.,TRBJ2-2,CAWTRAGELFF,TGTGCCTGGACCAGGGCCGGGGAGCTGTTTTTT
.,TRBV28,.,TRBJ1-5,CASSVLGGDYQPQHF,TGTGCCAGCAGTGTCCTCGGGGGGGATTATCAGCCCCAGCATTTT
.,TRBV9,.,TRBJ2-3,CASSGRTNTDTQYF,TGTGCCAGCAGCGGCCGGACAAACACAGATACGCAGTATTTT
.,TRBV30,.,TRBJ2-3,CAWRGDTTDTQYF,TGTGCCTGGCGGGGGGACACCACAGATACGCAGTATTTT
.,TRBV29-1,.,TRBJ2-7,CSVEVGPRPWEQYF,TGCAGCGTTGAAGTGGGACCGCGGCCCTGGGAGCAGTACTTC
.,TRBV30,.,TRBJ2-2,CACTVNTGELFF,TGTGCCTGCACAGTGAACACCGGGGAGCTGTTTTTT
TRBD1,TRBV29-1,.,TRBJ2-5,CSSGQARGETQYF,TGCAGCAGTGGACAGGCAAGAGGAGAGACCCAGTACTTC
.,TRBV23-1,.,TRBJ2-7,CASRDIGDLGQYF,TGCGCCAGCAGGGACATCGGGGACCTAGGGCAGTACTTC
.,TRBV29-1,few,TRBJ2-7,CSVDGGDYEQYF,TGCAGCGTTGACGGGGGAGACTACGAGCAGTACTTC
.,TRBV4-3,.,TRBJ1-1,CASSQDQGLRGNTEAFF,TGCGCCAGCAGCCAAGATCAGGGGCTCCGGGGAAACACTGAAGCTTTCTTT
.,TRBV29-1,.,TRBJ2-3,CSLVEDTQYF,TGCAGCCTTGTAGAAGATACGCAGTATTTT
.,TRBV29-1,few,TRBJ2-5,CSVELQEQQETQYF,TGCAGCGTTGAGTTGCAGGAGCAACAAGAGACCCAGTACTTC
.,TRBV2,once,TRBJ2-5,CASMRTAQETQYF,TGTGCCAGCATGAGGACAGCACAAGAGACCCAGTACTTC
TRBD2,TRBV29-1,few,TRBJ2-1,CSVEGLAGDNEQFF,TGCAGCGTTGAAGGACTAGCCGGAGACAATGAGCAGTTCTTC
.,TRBV4-1,.,TRBJ2-7,CASSQDNSNYEQYF,TGCGCCAGCAGCCAAGATAACAGCAACTACGAGCAGTACTTC
.,TRBV29-1,few,TRBJ2-1,CSVTSSYNEQFF,TGCAGCGTTACGAGCTCCTACAATGAGCAGTTCTTC
.,TRBV28,few,TRBJ2-2,CASSSINTGELFF,TGTGCCAGCAGCTCCATAAACACCGGGGAGCTGTTTTTT